This TCR beta chain is from a study of shared clonotypes between healthy human individuals. The wider study: Three CD4 naive, three CD4 memory, two CD8 naive and one CD8 memory plate were used per donor.

The CD8 memory sample joined CD45RO+ cells and CCR7-negative CD45RA+ cells. Concerning this clone itself: Its antigen is as yet unknown.

Profiled with immunoSEQ multiplex PCR; TCRdb holds only in-frame clones, not every one. The table lists roughly 320,000 clones, around 87% of them singletons. This CDR3 is 16 amino acids long. Between the trimmed V and J ends, which lost 5 bases and 1 base, there was a span of 18 bases. Looked up from germline, CDR1 is LGHNA and CDR2 is YNFKEQ. Broader study findings: Sharing across four donors was highest in naive CD4 (around 5%) and lowest in memory CD8 (0.4%).

The sequenced sample was memory CD8+ T cells sorted from blood. Noted subset: CD45RO+ cells pooled with CCR7-negative TemRA cells. This clonotype originated in a man younger than 30 in good health. This chain uses TRBV4-2 with TRBJ2-7; D tentatively reads TRBD1 or TRBD2 (5 bases each). For the CDR3, the DNA is TGTGCCAGCAGCGGAGGAGTGGGGGATGCGTCCTACGAGCAGTACTTC. Residues: CASSGGVGDASYEQYF.